The subject of this entry is one TCR beta chain. Each replicate PCR on the sorted subsets used 200 to 250 ng DNA (about 30,000 T cell genomes). As processed by the authors: ImmunoSEQ gave junction-only sequences without quality scores, so filtering differed. Profiling relied on immunoSEQ multiplex PCR, and the TCRdb table lists in-frame clones only, not all of them. D and trimming come from the DNA, and the V and J calls and clone size come from that table. The sample consists of a few million clones, 93% of them appearing once. The record originates from a study of shared clonotypes between healthy human individuals. Donors, healthy HIV-negative adults, lacked recent acute infections or vaccinations. The CDR3 has 15 amino acids. Germline CDR1 reads SGHAT; CDR2 reads FQNNGV. V was trimmed by 2 bases and J by 1 base, leaving 9 bases between them.

The sequencing sample was made of naive CD4+ T cells from PBMCs. Subset noted: CD45RA+ positively selected. The sequence was obtained from a man between 18 and 35 years old in good health. Some clones in this sample may be carry-over from other donors' samples. This chain links TRBV11-2 with TRBJ1-3; a weak D match, TRBD1 (5 bases). In DNA form, the CDR3 reads TGTGCCAGCAGCTTATCGGGGGATTCTGGAAACACCATATATTTT. The encoded protein is CASSLSGDSGNTIYF.